The 32 T cell receptor beta chains in this list originate from one sample, sequenced in a study of cytomegalovirus exposure and HLA in healthy donors. Amplification used 60 Vbeta primers and 13 Jbeta primers. Profiled with immunoSEQ multiplex PCR; TCRdb holds only in-frame clones, not every one. Of about 160,000 clones listed, roughly three quarters are singletons. What was sequenced was PBMCs. The receptors here all came from a young man in good health and CMV-seropositive.

The chain couples TRBV6-5 to TRBJ2-5, with TRBD2 as a possible D gene (6 bases). V shed 0 bases and J shed 5 bases, with 10 bases lying between them. The CDR3 contains 14 residues. Germline CDR1 is MNHEY and CDR2 is SVGAGI. The CDR3 DNA is TGTGCCAGCAGTTACTCGACTAGTGGGGAGACCCAGTACTTC. Protein sequence: CASSYSTSGETQYF.

V gene TRBV19 combines with J gene TRBJ2-3, with 7 bases aligning to TRBD1. Germline values: CDR1 LNHDA, CDR2 SQIVND (reference sequence). The CDR3 is made up of 11 amino acids. V lost 7 bases to trimming and J lost 8 bases; unmatched junction nucleotides: 3. The DNA of the CDR3 is TGTGCCAGTACTGAGGGGGCTACGCAGTATTTT. Residues: CASTEGATQYF.

The gene calls are TRBV9 and TRBJ1-4, with a weak D call TRBD1 (5 bases). Looked up from germline, CDR1 is SGDLS and CDR2 is YYNGEE. Between the trimmed V and J ends, which lost 4 bases and 4 bases, there was a span of 14 bases. This CDR3 region has 15 residues. This chain's CDR3 is CASSLSGFNNEKLFF. For the CDR3, the DNA is TGTGCCAGCAGCCTCTCAGGGTTTAATAATGAAAAACTGTTTTTT.

The chain combines TRBV15 with TRBJ2-5; 7 bases agree with TRBD2. Trimming took 1 base from V and 10 from J; bases not matched to a gene: 6. CDR1 is LNHNV and CDR2 is YYDKDF in the germline V gene (reference sequence). The length of the CDR3 is 13 residues. CDR3 DNA: TGTGCCACCAGCAGAGGGCGGGGGTTGGACCAGTACTTC. This gives the protein CATSRGRGLDQYF.

The V call is TRBV2, the J call TRBJ1-6; 7 bases align to TRBD1. Germline V gene sequence: CDR1 SNHLY, CDR2 FYNNEI. This CDR3 contains 17 residues. The V gene end was trimmed by 2 bases and the J gene end by 5 bases; junction bases not matched to a gene: 9. The CDR3 DNA is TGTGCCAGCAGTGAACGAGGGGGCCCTATCAATAATTCACCCCTCCACTTT. Residues: CASSERGGPINNSPLHF.

This clone was counted only a few times. V usage is TRBV25-1 and J usage is TRBJ1-5; tentatively, D is TRBD1 (6 bases). V lost 6 bases and J lost 4, with 19 bases in between. Germline loops: CDR1 MGHDK, CDR2 SYGVNS. CDR3 length equals 16 residues. The CDR3: CASSPPGQGFNQPQHF. CDR3 DNA sequence: TGTGCCAGCAGCCCGCCGGGGCAGGGGTTTAATCAGCCCCAGCATTTT.

This clone was detected only once. V gene TRBV7-9 combines with J gene TRBJ1-5; 8 nucleotides match TRBD1. Germline V lookup: CDR1 SEHNR, CDR2 FQNEAQ (reference sequence). V shed 1 base and J 1 base; nucleotides not matched to a gene: 6. The CDR3 has 17 residues. The CDR3 DNA sequence: TGTGCCAGCAGCTTAGGATGGACAGGGCAAAGCAATCAGCCCCAGCATTTT. This encodes CASSLGWTGQSNQPQHF.

The table lists this clone with a few counts. The gene calls are TRBV30 and TRBJ2-1; 11 bases map to TRBD2. This CDR3 comprises 15 residues. V was clipped by 0 bases and J by 2 bases; unmatched bases: 0. From germline, CDR1 is GTSNPN and CDR2 SVGIG (reference sequence). CDR3 in DNA: TGTGCCTGGAGTGTACTAGCGGGGGCCTACAATGAGCAGTTCTTC. The encoded protein is CAWSVLAGAYNEQFF.

The J gene is TRBJ1-4, the V gene TRBV9, with no clear D. The CDR3 is made up of 11 amino acids. CDR1 and CDR2 from the germline V gene are SGDLS and YYNGEE. With 4 bases removed from V and 6 bases from J, the gap between germline ends came to 4 bases. CDR3 in amino acids: CASSRDEKLFF. For the CDR3, the DNA is TGTGCCAGCAGCCGTGATGAAAAACTGTTTTTT.

The V gene is TRBV5-4, the J gene TRBJ1-1; possible D gene TRBD1, 5 bases. Looked up from germline, CDR1 is SGHNT and CDR2 is YYREEE (reference sequence). CDR3 length: 15 residues. Between the trimmed V and J ends, which lost 4 bases and 1 base, there was a span of 14 bases. DNA for the CDR3: TGTGCCAGCAGCCCCCAGGGAACAGCGAACACTGAAGCTTTCTTT. Translated, it gives CASSPQGTANTEAFF.

This clone appeared a few times. This chain links TRBV7-3 with TRBJ2-6, with D perhaps matching TRBD1 (5 bases). V was clipped by 1 base and J by 2 bases, with 12 bases between them. CDR1 SGHTA and CDR2 FQGTGA come from the germline V gene. The CDR3 spans 17 residues. The chain's CDR3 is CASSLISLGAGANVLTF. The CDR3 nucleotides are TGTGCCAGCAGCTTAATTAGTCTAGGGGCTGGGGCCAACGTCCTGACTTTC.

This clone appeared a few times. J is TRBJ1-2 and V is TRBV6-1, with 10 positions matching TRBD1. The germline V gene encodes CDR1 MNHNS and CDR2 SASEGT. The CDR3 length is 16 residues. V was pared by 4 bases and J by 3 bases, with 8 bases of the junction left unmatched. CDR3 amino acids: CASSVRPGQGHYGYTF. As DNA, the CDR3 is TGTGCCAGCAGTGTCCGACCGGGACAGGGGCACTATGGCTACACCTTC.

The V and J genes are TRBV29-1 and TRBJ1-1; D not certain. V was trimmed by 1 base and J by 4 bases, leaving 13 bases between them. This CDR3 has 14 amino acids. CDR1 and CDR2 (germline): SQVTM, ANQGSEA. The CDR3 loop is CSVEAAVGSTEAFF. The CDR3 bases are TGCAGCGTTGAAGCTGCAGTCGGGAGCACTGAAGCTTTCTTT.

This chain links TRBV9 with TRBJ1-1; D not certain. V was trimmed by 3 bases and J by 4 bases, leaving 16 bases between them. This CDR3 region has 15 residues. CDR1 and CDR2 (germline): SGDLS, YYNGEE. For the CDR3, the DNA is TGTGCCAGCAGCGAGACTCCACGGGTGGGCACTGAAGCTTTCTTT. It specifies CASSETPRVGTEAFF.

J is TRBJ2-7 and V is TRBV5-1; tentative D call: TRBD2 (7 bases). Trimming removed 0 bases from V and 4 bases from J, with 11 bases in between. The CDR3 consists of 14 residues. In germline, CDR1 is SGHRS, CDR2 YFSETQ. CDR3 coding DNA: TGCGCCAGCAGCTTGGCGGGGGGCAGATACGAGCAGTACTTC. Its protein is CASSLAGGRYEQYF.

This clone has more than one count but fewer than ten. This rearrangement joins TRBV9 to TRBJ2-7, with 10 bases that match TRBD2. Unmatched junction bases numbered 4, after V lost 1 base and J lost 6 bases. The CDR3 spans 14 residues. CDR1 and CDR2 (germline): SGDLS, YYNGEE. The chain's CDR3 is CASSVSGRGGEQYF. The CDR3 DNA sequence: TGTGCCAGCAGCGTAAGCGGGAGGGGGGGCGAGCAGTACTTC.

CDR3: CASSLRGGWTEAFF. The CDR3 DNA reads TGTGCCAGCAGCTTACGGGGGGGCTGGACTGAAGCTTTCTTT. V is TRBV7-8 and J is TRBJ1-1; a possible D gene is TRBD1 (6 bases). Deletions cut 2 bases from V and 5 bases from J, with 12 bases between. CDR1 is SGHVS and CDR2 is FQNEAQ in the germline V gene. This CDR3 region has 14 residues.

This clone was counted only a few times. The V call is TRBV15, the J call TRBJ1-6; D call uncertain. Germline V gives CDR1 LNHNV, CDR2 YYDKDF (reference sequence). V was cut by 5 bases and J by 1 base, with 6 bases left in between. CDR3 length equals 14 residues. The CDR3 here is CATSRDSYNSPLHF. Written as DNA, the CDR3 is TGTGCCACCAGCCGGGATTCCTATAATTCACCCCTCCACTTT. Filled out from reference TRBV15 and TRBJ1-6, the complete variable domain reads DAMVIQNPRYQVTQFGKPVTLSCSQTLNHNVMYWYQQKSSQAPKLLFHYYDKDFNNEADTPDNFQSRRPNTSFCFLDIRSPGLGDTAMYLCATSRDSYNSPLHFGNGTRLTVT.

V is TRBV11-3 and J is TRBJ2-5; perhaps TRBD2 as D (6 bases). Germline V lookup: CDR1 SGHNT, CDR2 YENEEA. There are 13 residues in the CDR3. Trimming shortened V by 9 bases and J by 3 bases, and 14 bases separated the two germline ends. CDR3 residues: CARPDGGKETQYF. The CDR3 DNA is TGTGCCAGGCCCGACGGGGGAAAAGAGACCCAGTACTTC.

The chain employs TRBV23-1 and TRBJ1-1; D possibly corresponds to TRBD1 (5 bases). TRBV23-1 is known as an ORF, though its function is uncertain. V was cut by 0 bases and J by 1 base, with 24 bases left in between. The CDR3 covers 20 residues. The CDR3 DNA is TGCGCCAGCAGTCAATCAGGGCGGAATCCTGACCCAGGACAGAACACTGAAGCTTTCTTT. Translating gives CASSQSGRNPDPGQNTEAFF.

The chain links TRBV5-1 to TRBJ2-3, with 7 nucleotides matching TRBD2. With V trimmed by 1 base and J by 0 bases, 5 bases remained unmatched. The germline V gene encodes CDR1 SGHRS and CDR2 YFSETQ. The CDR3 covers 16 residues. CDR3 sequence reads: CASSLTSVTSTDTQYF. The DNA of the CDR3 is TGCGCCAGCAGCTTGACTAGCGTAACTAGCACAGATACGCAGTATTTT.

Notes on this clone: Mismatch with germline at one junction end may stem from a read error. The rearrangement uses TRBV29-1 and TRBJ1-1; 10 nucleotides match TRBD1. Germline V gives CDR1 SQVTM, CDR2 ANQGSEA. The length of the CDR3 is 13 residues. The CDR3, as DNA: TGCAGCGTTAAAGACAGGGGGCTTACTGAAGCTTTCTTT. It translates to CSVKDRGLTEAFF.

This clone was counted between two and nine times. The rearrangement links TRBV15 to TRBJ2-7; perhaps TRBD2 as D (6 bases). This CDR3 comprises 17 residues. Germline V gene lookup returns CDR1 LNHNV and CDR2 YYDKDF (reference sequence). V dropped 2 bases and J dropped 1 base, with 18 bases sitting between them. Here the CDR3 DNA reads TGTGCCACCAGCAGATTTGTTCCGGGGGACCATTCCTACGAGCAGTACTTC. This translates into CATSRFVPGDHSYEQYF.

This chain links TRBV18 with TRBJ2-7, with D hard to call. The V gene's germline CDR1 is KGHSH and CDR2 LQKENI. V lost 4 bases, J lost 1 base, and 17 bases lay in between. This CDR3 has 16 residues. CDR3 nucleotide sequence: TGTGCCAGCTCACTCGTTGCCCTTCGGGTGTCCTACGAGCAGTACTTC. The encoded protein is CASSLVALRVSYEQYF.

The V call is TRBV10-3, the J call TRBJ1-1; the D gene is possibly TRBD1 (5 bases). Deletions cut 6 bases from V and 3 bases from J, with 5 bases between. This CDR3 is built from 11 residues. Germline CDR1 reads ENHRY; CDR2 reads SYGVKD. DNA for the CDR3: TGTGCCATCAGGGGGCACACTGAAGCTTTCTTT. Its protein is CAIRGHTEAFF.

This clone was counted a single time. The chain is built from TRBV28 and TRBJ2-3, with TRBD2 identical over 13 bases. V dropped 3 bases and J dropped 0; count of bases not matched to a gene: 9. This CDR3 comprises 19 residues. Per the germline V gene, CDR1 is MDHEN and CDR2 is SYDVKM. The CDR3 protein is CASSFPSGTSGTSTDTQYF. The CDR3 region has the DNA TGTGCCAGCAGTTTCCCATCCGGGACTAGCGGGACTAGCACAGATACGCAGTATTTT. Supplemented by reference TRBV28 and TRBJ2-3, the full variable domain reads DVKVTQSSRYLVKRTGEKVFLECVQDMDHENMFWYRQDPGLGLRLIYFSYDVKMKEKGDIPEGYSVSREKKERFSLILESASTNQTSMYLCASSFPSGTSGTSTDTQYFGPGTRLTVL.

The chain carries TRBV27 and TRBJ2-2; TRBD2 aligns across 7 bases. The V gene's germline CDR1 is MNHEY and CDR2 SMNVEV (reference sequence). CDR3 length equals 14 residues. V was pared by 6 bases and J by 3 bases, with 4 bases of the junction left unmatched. CDR3 residues: CASSQRGDTGELFF. CDR3 nucleotides: TGTGCCAGCAGCCAACGGGGGGACACCGGGGAGCTGTTTTTT.

In its sample, this clone was seen a few times. The rearrangement links TRBV9 to TRBJ1-1; the match to TRBD1 covers 7 bases. Germline V gives CDR1 SGDLS, CDR2 YYNGEE. CDR3 size: 14 residues. The V gene end was trimmed by 4 bases and the J gene end by 2 bases; junction bases not matched to a gene: 5. CDR3 sequence reads: CASSSRQGNTEAFF. CDR3 sequence (DNA): TGTGCCAGCAGCTCAAGACAGGGAAACACTGAAGCTTTCTTT.

The chain employs TRBV7-2 and TRBJ2-3, with TRBD2 as a possible D gene (6 bases). The CDR3 loop spans 17 amino acids. Looked up from germline, CDR1 is SGHTA and CDR2 is FQGNSA. Trimming shortened V by 0 bases and J by 4 bases, and 17 bases separated the two germline ends. CDR3 residues: CASSLAIGSGAADTQYF. CDR3 nucleotides: TGTGCCAGCAGCTTAGCGATCGGTAGCGGAGCAGCAGATACGCAGTATTTT.

This chain joins TRBV5-1 and TRBJ2-2, with D perhaps TRBD2 (5 bases). Germline CDR1 reads SGHRS; CDR2 reads YFSETQ. Trimming cost V 0 bases and J 4 bases, with 13 bases left between them. This CDR3 region has 16 residues. CDR3 amino acids: CASSLGRGPSTGELFF. The CDR3, as DNA: TGCGCCAGCAGCTTGGGTCGAGGGCCCAGCACCGGGGAGCTGTTTTTT.

The chain joins TRBV27 to TRBJ1-2; 9 bases are a match to TRBD1. From germline, CDR1 is MNHEY and CDR2 SMNVEV (reference sequence). The CDR3 spans 14 residues. Losses at the gene ends were 6 bases for V and 4 bases for J; bases not matched to a gene: 6. CDR3 in amino acids: CASRGTGRIYGYTF. The DNA of the CDR3 is TGTGCCAGCAGAGGGACAGGGAGGATCTATGGCTACACCTTC.

The V and J genes are TRBV23-1 and TRBJ2-3; TRBD1 matches at 7 bases. TRBV23-1 is placed among ORFs of uncertain function. J lost 0 bases, V lost 4 bases, and 7 bases had no gene match. The CDR3 has 16 amino acids. For the CDR3, the DNA is TGCGCCAGCAGTCGACTCCGGGACAGAAGCACAGATACGCAGTATTTT. Translation gives CASSRLRDRSTDTQYF.